This TCR beta chain was retrieved from a study of cytomegalovirus exposure and HLA in healthy donors. Turning to this clone: The antigen remains unidentified.

In the PCR, 60 Vbeta and 13 Jbeta primers were used. Authors' analysis steps: Some 9.9 million of tens of millions of unique TCR beta chains were shared, per a later count. Generated by immunoSEQ multiplex PCR, the TCRdb table keeps only in-frame clones and is missing some. V and J calls and clone size come straight from that table; D and trimming were deduced from the DNA. The sample lists 100,000 or so clones; roughly four fifths were seen once. The CDR3 has 14 residues. Germline assignment: CDR1 LGHNA and CDR2 YSLEER. Trimming removed 4 bases at V and 0 bases at J, with 10 bases between. The study, taken as a whole, reports: The majority of TCR sequences were rare, yet some public TCRs appeared in many donors. Later analysis placed DRB1 highest and HLA-C lowest in TCR association rates, which differed by HLA locus. Association of 16,951 TCR beta sequences with HLA alleles was found at 0.05 false discovery rate in a later analysis.

The chain uses TRBV4-3 and TRBJ2-7, with D perhaps matching TRBD1 (7 bases). Material: PBMCs. The clonotype originates from a human donor in good health. CDR3 sequence (DNA): TGCGCCAGCAGCCCCCAGGGGGGCTCCTACGAGCAGTACTTC. Translated, it gives CASSPQGGSYEQYF.